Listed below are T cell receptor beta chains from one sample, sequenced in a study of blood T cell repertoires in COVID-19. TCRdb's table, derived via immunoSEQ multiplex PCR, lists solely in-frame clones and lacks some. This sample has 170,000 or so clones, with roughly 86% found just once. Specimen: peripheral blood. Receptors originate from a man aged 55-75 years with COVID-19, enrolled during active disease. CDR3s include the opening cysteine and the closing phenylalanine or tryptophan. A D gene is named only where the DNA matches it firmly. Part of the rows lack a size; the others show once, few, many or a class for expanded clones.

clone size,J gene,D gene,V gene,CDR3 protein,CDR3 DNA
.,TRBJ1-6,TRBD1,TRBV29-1,CSAGTANSPLHF,TGCAGCGCCGGGACAGCCAATTCACCCCTCCACTTT
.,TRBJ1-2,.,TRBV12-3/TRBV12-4,CASSSTGRGTF,TGTGCCAGCAGTTCAACAGGGAGGGGCACCTTC
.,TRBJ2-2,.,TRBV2,CASYSGLTTGELFF,TGTGCCAGCTATAGCGGATTAACCACCGGGGAGCTGTTTTTT
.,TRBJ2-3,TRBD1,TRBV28,CASSPSRGPFTDTQYF,TGTGCCAGCAGTCCCTCCAGGGGGCCATTCACAGATACGCAGTATTTT
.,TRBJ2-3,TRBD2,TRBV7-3,CASSLIAGEVDTQYF,TGTGCCAGCAGCTTAATAGCGGGAGAGGTAGATACGCAGTATTTT
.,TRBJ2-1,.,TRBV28,CASSAAVVYNEQFF,TGTGCCAGCAGTGCAGCGGTGGTTTACAATGAGCAGTTCTTC
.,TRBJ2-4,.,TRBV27,CASSFNPRFLYF,TGTGCCAGCAGTTTTAACCCCCGGTTTCTGTACTTC
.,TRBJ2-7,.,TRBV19,CASSTTADSYEQYF,TGTGCCAGTAGTACGACCGCGGACAGCTACGAGCAGTACTTC
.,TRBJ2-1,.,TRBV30,CAWRSNNEQFF,TGTGCCTGGAGGTCAAACAATGAGCAGTTCTTC
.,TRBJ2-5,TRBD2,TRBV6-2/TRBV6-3,CASSYNGLAGYQETQYF,TGTGCCAGCAGTTATAATGGACTAGCGGGATACCAAGAGACCCAGTACTTC
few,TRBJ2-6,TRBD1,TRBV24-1,CATAESQGAGAGANVLTF,TGTGCCACCGCCGAATCACAGGGGGCGGGAGCTGGGGCCAACGTCCTGACTTTC
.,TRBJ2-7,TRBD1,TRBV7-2,CASSLVGTGLSYEQYF,TGTGCCAGCAGCTTAGTGGGGACAGGGCTCTCTTACGAGCAGTACTTC
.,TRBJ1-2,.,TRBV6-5,CASSYSGGVFYGYTF,TGTGCCAGCAGTTACTCAGGGGGAGTCTTTTATGGCTACACCTTC
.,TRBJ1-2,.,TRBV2,CASSLSGVGYGYTF,TGTGCCAGCAGTCTAAGCGGGGTAGGCTATGGCTACACCTTC
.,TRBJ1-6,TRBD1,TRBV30,CAWSSLARGSSPLHF,TGTGCCTGGAGTAGCCTCGCCAGGGGGAGTTCACCCCTCCACTTT
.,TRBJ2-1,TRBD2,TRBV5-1,CASIERTSGNRNEQFF,TGCGCCAGCATCGAACGGACTAGCGGGAACCGCAATGAGCAGTTCTTC
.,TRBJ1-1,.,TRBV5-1,CASSFSTNTNTEAFF,TGCGCCAGCAGCTTCTCCACCAACACGAACACTGAAGCTTTCTTT
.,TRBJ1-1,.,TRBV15,CATSRDRGFVTEAFF,TGTGCCACCAGCAGAGACAGGGGATTTGTTACTGAAGCTTTCTTT
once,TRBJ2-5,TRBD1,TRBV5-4,CATPDRGGGETQYF,TGTGCCACCCCGGACAGGGGCGGCGGCGAGACCCAGTACTTC
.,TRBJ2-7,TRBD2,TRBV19,CASSIEPGLAGGRSYEQYF,TGTGCCAGTAGTATAGAACCGGGACTAGCGGGGGGACGATCCTACGAGCAGTACTTC
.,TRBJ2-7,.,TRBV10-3,CAISPTWTDSYEQYF,TGTGCCATCAGTCCAACATGGACTGATTCCTACGAGCAGTACTTC
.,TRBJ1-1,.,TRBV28,CASRENRENTEAFF,TGTGCCAGCAGGGAGAACAGGGAGAACACTGAAGCTTTCTTT
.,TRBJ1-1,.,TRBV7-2,CASSPNTPGVKGTEAFF,TGTGCCAGCAGCCCCAACACCCCCGGGGTTAAGGGTACTGAAGCTTTCTTT